This TCR beta chain was obtained from a study of identical twins. Regarding the study as a whole: Part of the zero-insertion signal could reflect confounding by invariant MAIT and iNKT cells. Fewer insertions were carried by abundant cord blood beta clonotypes, but none was seen in memory repertoires.

This clonotype was seen only a few times. As yet, its antigen is unknown. Germline-derived CDR1 and CDR2 are SGHRS and YFSETQ. The ends were cut back, 0 bases at V and 0 bases at J, with 10 bases in the middle. The CDR3 consists of 16 residues. TCRdb used MiXCR to reprocess the 5' RACE reads, holding one entry per CDR3 protein. Of 260,000 or so distinct CDR3 sequences listed, 6.5% to 9% were seen once; the top ten hold about 5.6%. This sample also belongs to another study, concerning yellow fever vaccine responses in identical twins.

Sample: CD8+ T cells sorted from blood. This rearrangement joins TRBV5-1 to TRBJ2-1; weak D call: TRBD2 (5 bases). The receptor comes from a woman aged 18-29 years in good health. The CDR3 spells CASSLAEGSSYNEQFF. CDR3 DNA sequence: TGCGCCAGCAGCTTGGCCGAGGGAAGCTCCTACAATGAGCAGTTCTTC.